A selection of T cell receptor beta chains follows, all from one sample in a study of cytomegalovirus exposure and HLA in healthy donors. The data were produced by immunoSEQ multiplex PCR, yet TCRdb's version contains in-frame clones alone and is incomplete. The sample contains 250,000 to 400,000 clones, roughly 88% of which appear only once. The source material was PBMCs. The receptors were sampled from a young man in good health and CMV-seronegative. The CDR3 runs from the conserved cysteine through the conserved F or W. D genes are given only for firm matches. Clone size is stated in some rows and not others, as once, few, many or a class when expanded.

CDR3,DNA,size,V,D,length,J
CASSRTWTGRTDTQYF,TGTGCCAGCAGCCGTACATGGACAGGGCGCACAGATACGCAGTATTTT,-,TRBV7-9,TRBD1,16,TRBJ2-3
CASSLVISGGYYNEQFF,TGTGCCAGCAGCTTGGTGATATCGGGGGGTTACTACAATGAGCAGTTCTTC,-,TRBV5-6,TRBD2,17,TRBJ2-1
CASSGTGPSADTQYF,TGCGCCAGCAGTGGGACAGGGCCAAGTGCAGATACGCAGTATTTT,few,TRBV10-1,TRBD1,15,TRBJ2-3
CASSHRVNEQFF,TGTGCCAGCAGTCATCGGGTCAATGAGCAGTTCTTC,-,TRBV13,-,12,TRBJ2-1
CASSLASASYEQYF,TGTGCCAGCAGCTTAGCTAGCGCATCCTACGAGCAGTACTTC,-,TRBV7-9,-,14,TRBJ2-7
CASSSDGVGDQPQHF,TGTGCCAGCAGCTCGGACGGGGTAGGTGATCAGCCCCAGCATTTT,-,TRBV7-9,-,15,TRBJ1-5
CASSFTGRVTGELFF,TGTGCCAGCAGCTTTACAGGGAGGGTCACCGGGGAGCTGTTTTTT,once,TRBV7-2,-,15,TRBJ2-2
CASSNEIYKDRVVRHGYTF,TGTGCCAGCAGCAATGAAATTTATAAAGACAGGGTAGTCAGGCATGGCTACACCTTC,-,TRBV5-6,TRBD1,19,TRBJ1-2
CASRRQGQTEAFF,TGTGCCAGCAGACGACAGGGTCAGACTGAAGCTTTCTTT,-,TRBV7-9,TRBD1,13,TRBJ1-1
CASSLSWASGGYEQYF,TGTGCCAGCAGTTTATCGTGGGCTAGCGGGGGGTACGAGCAGTACTTC,once,TRBV27,TRBD2,16,TRBJ2-7
CASIDDRYEQYF,TGCGCCAGCATCGACGACAGATACGAGCAGTACTTC,-,TRBV10-2,-,12,TRBJ2-7
CSVEDTYEQYF,TGCAGCGTTGAAGACACCTACGAGCAGTACTTC,-,TRBV29-1,-,11,TRBJ2-7
CASSLAGMGEQYF,TGTGCCAGCAGCTTGGCAGGGATGGGCGAGCAGTACTTC,-,TRBV7-9,-,13,TRBJ2-7
CASSLETGRRTF,TGTGCCAGCAGCTTAGAGACAGGGAGGCGCACCTTC,once,TRBV7-9,TRBD1,12,TRBJ1-2
CASSVDGFTEAFF,TGTGCCAGCAGCGTAGACGGGTTCACTGAAGCTTTCTTT,-,TRBV9,-,13,TRBJ1-1
CASSENSYEQYF,TGCGCCAGCAGCGAAAACAGCTACGAGCAGTACTTC,-,TRBV5-1,-,12,TRBJ2-7
CASSLEVNGGTLGYF,TGCGCCAGCAGCTTGGAAGTCAACGGGGGGACCCTGGGGTACTTC,-,TRBV5-1,TRBD2,15,TRBJ2-5
CASSQVGGDYGYTF,TGCGCCAGCAGCCAAGTAGGGGGGGACTATGGCTACACCTTC,-,TRBV4-3,-,14,TRBJ1-2
CAWSPRQGVYGNTIYF,TGTGCCTGGAGTCCCCGACAGGGGGTGTATGGAAACACCATATATTTT,-,TRBV30,TRBD1,16,TRBJ1-3
CASSLGQGRGNTEAFF,TGTGCCAGCAGCTTAGGACAGGGGAGGGGGAACACTGAAGCTTTCTTT,-,TRBV7-2,TRBD1,16,TRBJ1-1
CASRPSWGRGTEAFF,TGTGCCAGCAGACCGTCATGGGGACGGGGGACTGAAGCTTTCTTT,-,TRBV6-5,-,15,TRBJ1-1
CASRPLRGIHRQYF,TGTGCCAGCAGACCCTTAAGGGGAATCCATCGGCAGTATTTT,-,TRBV7-4,-,14,TRBJ2-3
CASSPRQASTNEKLFF,TGTGCCAGCTCACCCCGGCAGGCCTCAACTAATGAAAAACTGTTTTTT,-,TRBV18,-,16,TRBJ1-4
CASSLAMGQPQHF,TGTGCCAGCAGCTTAGCCATGGGCCAGCCCCAGCATTTT,-,TRBV5-4,-,13,TRBJ1-5
CAWSGTANYEQYF,TGTGCCTGGAGTGGGACAGCTAACTACGAGCAGTACTTC,-,TRBV30,-,13,TRBJ2-7
CASSTRDTTGELFF,TGTGCCAGTAGTACCCGGGACACCACCGGGGAGCTGTTTTTT,-,TRBV19,-,14,TRBJ2-2
CASSIARSIGETQYF,TGTGCCAGTAGTATAGCACGGTCCATCGGAGAGACCCAGTACTTC,-,TRBV19,-,15,TRBJ2-5
CASSSMDRGEEQYF,TGTGCCAGCTCATCTATGGACAGGGGTGAAGAGCAGTACTTC,few,TRBV18,TRBD1,14,TRBJ2-7
CSVEGRQEAFF,TGCAGCGTTGAAGGCCGACAGGAAGCTTTCTTT,-,TRBV29-1,-,11,TRBJ1-1
CATSRDKRLTEAFF,TGTGCCACCAGCAGGGACAAAAGACTGACTGAAGCTTTCTTT,-,TRBV15,-,14,TRBJ1-1
CASSTLTGWDSPLHF,TGTGCCAGCAGTACCCTGACAGGGTGGGATTCACCCCTCCACTTT,few,TRBV6-6,TRBD1,15,TRBJ1-6
CAISGGATDTQYF,TGTGCCATCTCGGGGGGGGCCACAGATACGCAGTATTTT,-,TRBV6-5,TRBD2,13,TRBJ2-3
CATSTDRGNQPQHF,TGTGCCACCAGCACCGACAGGGGGAATCAGCCCCAGCATTTT,few,TRBV15,TRBD1,14,TRBJ1-5
CASSFGQGGGYTF,TGTGCCAGCAGCTTTGGACAGGGAGGTGGCTACACCTTC,-,TRBV7-9,TRBD1,13,TRBJ1-2
CASSRTGNNQPQHF,TGTGCCAGCAGCCGGACAGGAAACAATCAGCCCCAGCATTTT,-,TRBV6-1,TRBD1,14,TRBJ1-5
CASSLAGGTLNTEAFF,TGTGCCAGCAGCTTGGCGGGGGGTACCCTGAACACTGAAGCTTTCTTT,-,TRBV5-6,-,16,TRBJ1-1
CASSLDLRAIHEKLFF,TGTGCCAGCAGCTTAGACTTGAGGGCAATTCATGAAAAACTGTTTTTT,-,TRBV7-9,-,16,TRBJ1-4
CASSPLVMGGTEAFF,TGTGCCAGCAGTCCCCTAGTAATGGGGGGCACTGAAGCTTTCTTT,-,TRBV27,-,15,TRBJ1-1
CASSYNSGGDGQYF,TGTGCCAGCAGCTACAATAGCGGGGGGGATGGGCAGTACTTC,-,TRBV5-4,TRBD2,14,TRBJ2-7
CASSFRVTVSLNSPLHF,TGTGCCAGCAGCTTCCGGGTGACAGTTAGCTTAAATTCACCCCTCCACTTT,-,TRBV5-6,-,17,TRBJ1-6
CASSRQTGVTEAFF,TGCGCCAGCAGCAGGCAAACAGGGGTCACTGAAGCTTTCTTT,-,TRBV4-1,TRBD1,14,TRBJ1-1
CASSLEGQPHGYTF,TGTGCCAGCAGCCTCGAGGGTCAACCCCATGGCTACACCTTC,-,TRBV7-9,-,14,TRBJ1-2
CASSLRDGPSYEQYF,TGTGCCAGCAGCTTGCGGGACGGCCCCTCCTACGAGCAGTACTTC,-,TRBV7-9,-,15,TRBJ2-7
CASSSSGGSREQFF,TGTGCCAGCAGCTCGAGCGGGGGGAGTCGGGAGCAGTTCTTC,-,TRBV7-8,TRBD2,14,TRBJ2-1
CASSLWAGGYEQYF,TGCGCCAGCAGCTTGTGGGCAGGAGGCTACGAGCAGTACTTC,few,TRBV5-1,-,14,TRBJ2-7
CASSPLGGAQETQYF,TGTGCCAGCAGCCCCCTAGGAGGAGCACAAGAGACCCAGTACTTC,-,TRBV27,-,15,TRBJ2-5
CASSLVTGPYGYTF,TGTGCCAGCAGCTTAGTGACAGGGCCCTATGGCTACACCTTC,-,TRBV7-6,TRBD1,14,TRBJ1-2
CASSQGGGGVSAYEQYF,TGCGCCAGCAGCCAAGGGGGGGGCGGGGTCTCCGCGTACGAGCAGTACTTC,-,TRBV4-1,-,17,TRBJ2-7
CASSGRGPGETQYF,TGTGCCAGCAGTGGAAGGGGGCCGGGGGAGACCCAGTACTTC,-,TRBV6-1,TRBD1,14,TRBJ2-5
CASSPGQRGSNQPQHF,TGTGCCAGCTCACCAGGACAGAGGGGGAGCAATCAGCCCCAGCATTTT,-,TRBV18,-,16,TRBJ1-5
CASSPLVSQGVNYGYTF,TGTGCCAGCTCACCACTAGTTTCTCAGGGGGTGAACTATGGCTACACCTTC,-,TRBV18,TRBD1,17,TRBJ1-2
CSASEYEKLFF,TGCAGTGCTTCTGAGTATGAAAAACTGTTTTTT,-,TRBV20-1,-,11,TRBJ1-4